The clone carrying this TCR beta chain was seen at least ten times. First-strand cDNA relied on TRAV- and TRBV-specific primers spanning alpha and beta chains. The PCR that amplified TCRs ran for approximately 20 cycles, relying on a constant-region primer and a V-primer adapter. Using its own MiXCR run on the reads, TCRdb lists one record per CDR3 protein. The table has tens of thousands of distinct CDR3 sequences, less than 35% seen once. The data were obtained in a study of low-dose radiotherapy and immunotherapy resistance in tumors. Study information: Fractions of 1 Gy went to Cohort 2 every two weeks, for 13 Gy over 26 weeks.

Trimming shortened V by 5 bases and J by 4 bases, and 3 bases separated the two germline ends. The CDR3 sequence is 11 residues long. Time point of the sample: before trial treatment. Low-dose radiotherapy, low-dose cyclophosphamide, aspirin, ipilimumab and nivolumab were all given to the donors. The chain recombines TRBV12-3 or TRBV12-4 with TRBJ2-4; unclear D gene. The specimen was PBMCs, collected before treatment. The clonotype comes from a female donor with ovarian cancer. The CDR3 loop reads CASSRKNIQYF. CDR3 coding DNA: TGTGCCAGCAGTAGGAAAAACATTCAGTACTTC.